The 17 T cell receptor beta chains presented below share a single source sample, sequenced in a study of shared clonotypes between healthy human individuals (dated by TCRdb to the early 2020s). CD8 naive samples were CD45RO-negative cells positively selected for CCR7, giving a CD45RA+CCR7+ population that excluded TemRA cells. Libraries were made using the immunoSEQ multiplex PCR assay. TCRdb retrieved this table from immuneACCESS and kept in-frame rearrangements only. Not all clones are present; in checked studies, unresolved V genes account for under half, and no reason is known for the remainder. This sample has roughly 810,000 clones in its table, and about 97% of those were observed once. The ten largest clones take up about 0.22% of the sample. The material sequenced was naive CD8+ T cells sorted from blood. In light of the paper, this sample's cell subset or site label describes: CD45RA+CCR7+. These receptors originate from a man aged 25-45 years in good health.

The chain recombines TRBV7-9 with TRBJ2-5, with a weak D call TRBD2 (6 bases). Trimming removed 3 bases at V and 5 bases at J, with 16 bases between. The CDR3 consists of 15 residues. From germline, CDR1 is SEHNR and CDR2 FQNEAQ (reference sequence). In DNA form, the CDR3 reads TGTGCCAGCAGCTTTGTCGGGGGAGCCGCCGAGACCCAGTACTTC. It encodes CASSFVGGAAETQYF.

In DNA, the CDR3 is TGCGCCAGCAGCTTGGGACAGGTCGGGACCGGGGAGCTGTTTTTT. This gives the protein CASSLGQVGTGELFF. V usage is TRBV5-1 and J usage is TRBJ2-2, with D tentatively TRBD1 (6 bases). The CDR3 runs to 15 residues. The germline gives CDR1 SGHRS, CDR2 YFSETQ. V was shortened by 0 bases and J by 5 bases, with 11 bases between the two germline ends.

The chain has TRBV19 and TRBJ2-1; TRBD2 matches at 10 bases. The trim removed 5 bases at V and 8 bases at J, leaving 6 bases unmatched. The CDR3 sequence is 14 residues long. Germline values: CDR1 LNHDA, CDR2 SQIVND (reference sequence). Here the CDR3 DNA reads TGTGCCAGTAGTTGGTCTAGCGGGAGCGATGAGCAGTTCTTC. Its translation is CASSWSSGSDEQFF.

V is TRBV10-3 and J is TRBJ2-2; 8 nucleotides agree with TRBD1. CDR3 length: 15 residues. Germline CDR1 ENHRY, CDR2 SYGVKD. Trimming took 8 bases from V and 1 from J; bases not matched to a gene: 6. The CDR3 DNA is TGTGCCATCCCAAGGGACAGGCAGAACACCGGGGAGCTGTTTTTT. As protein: CAIPRDRQNTGELFF.

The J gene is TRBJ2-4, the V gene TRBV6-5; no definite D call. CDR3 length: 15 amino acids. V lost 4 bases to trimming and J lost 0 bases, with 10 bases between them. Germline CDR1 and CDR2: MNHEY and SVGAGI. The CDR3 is CASSSSALAKNIQYF. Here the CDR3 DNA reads TGTGCCAGCAGTTCTTCCGCGCTAGCCAAAAACATTCAGTACTTC.

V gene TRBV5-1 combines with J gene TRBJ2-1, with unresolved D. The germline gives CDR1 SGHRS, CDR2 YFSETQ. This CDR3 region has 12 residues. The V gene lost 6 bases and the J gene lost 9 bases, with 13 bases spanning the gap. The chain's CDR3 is CASIDAKGEQFF. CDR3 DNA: TGCGCCAGCATTGATGCTAAGGGTGAGCAGTTCTTC.

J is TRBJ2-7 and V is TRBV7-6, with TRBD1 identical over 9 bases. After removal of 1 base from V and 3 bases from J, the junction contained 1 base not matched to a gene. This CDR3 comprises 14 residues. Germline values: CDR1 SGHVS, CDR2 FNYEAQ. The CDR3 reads CASSLEDRGYEQYF. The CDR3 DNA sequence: TGTGCCAGCAGCTTAGAGGACAGGGGCTACGAGCAGTACTTC.

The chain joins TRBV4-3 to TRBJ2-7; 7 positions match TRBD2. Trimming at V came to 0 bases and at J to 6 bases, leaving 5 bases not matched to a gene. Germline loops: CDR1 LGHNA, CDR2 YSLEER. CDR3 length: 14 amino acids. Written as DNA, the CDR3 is TGCGCCAGCAGCCAAGATTGGGGGGAGGGCGAGCAGTACTTC. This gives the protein CASSQDWGEGEQYF.

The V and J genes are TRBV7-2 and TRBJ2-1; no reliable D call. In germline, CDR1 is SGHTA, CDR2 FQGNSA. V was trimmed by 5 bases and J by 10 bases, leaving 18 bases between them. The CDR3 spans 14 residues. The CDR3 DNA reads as TGTGCCAGCAGCCCCGACTCAAGGTTCAGAGAGCAGTTCTTC. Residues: CASSPDSRFREQFF.

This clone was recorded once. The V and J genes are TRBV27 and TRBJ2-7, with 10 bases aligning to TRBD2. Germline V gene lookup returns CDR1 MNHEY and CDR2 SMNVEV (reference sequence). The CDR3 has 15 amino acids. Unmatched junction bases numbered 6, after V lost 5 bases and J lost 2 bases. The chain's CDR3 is CASSLAGVGPYEQYF. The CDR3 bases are TGTGCCAGCAGTCTAGCGGGAGTGGGCCCCTACGAGCAGTACTTC.

CDR3 in amino acids: CASSQRNSYEQYF. CDR3 bases: TGTGCCAGCAGCCAGCGAAACTCCTACGAGCAGTACTTC. V is TRBV7-9 and J is TRBJ2-7; D is unclear. The CDR3 is 13 amino acids. V lost 5 bases and J 0 bases, leaving 8 bases between the germline ends. The germline gives CDR1 SEHNR, CDR2 FQNEAQ (reference sequence). Looking up the rest from reference TRBV7-9 and TRBJ2-7 gives the full variable domain: DTGVSQNPRHKITKRGQNVTFRCDPISEHNRLYWYRQTLGQGPEFLTYFQNEAQLEKSRLLSDRFSAERPKGSFSTLEIQRTEQGDSAMYLCASSQRNSYEQYFGPGTRLTVT.

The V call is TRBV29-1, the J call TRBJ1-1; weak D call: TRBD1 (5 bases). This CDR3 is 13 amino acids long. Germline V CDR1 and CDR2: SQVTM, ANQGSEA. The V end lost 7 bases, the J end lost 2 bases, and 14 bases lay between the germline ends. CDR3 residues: CSGNRLGNTEAFF. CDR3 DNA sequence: TGCAGCGGAAACAGGCTAGGTAACACTGAAGCTTTCTTT.

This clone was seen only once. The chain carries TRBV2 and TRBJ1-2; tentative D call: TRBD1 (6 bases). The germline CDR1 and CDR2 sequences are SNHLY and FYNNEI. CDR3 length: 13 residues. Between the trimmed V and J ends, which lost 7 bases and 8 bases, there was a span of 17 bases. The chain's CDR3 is CASMGRGTEGYTF. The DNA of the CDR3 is TGTGCCAGCATGGGCAGGGGAACGGAAGGCTACACCTTC.

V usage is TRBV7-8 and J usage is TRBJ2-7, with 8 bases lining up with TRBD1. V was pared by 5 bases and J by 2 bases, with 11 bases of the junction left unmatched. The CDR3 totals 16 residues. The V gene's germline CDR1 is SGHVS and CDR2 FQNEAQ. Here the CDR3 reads CASSPTLGTGAYEQYF. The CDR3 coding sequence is TGTGCCAGCAGCCCAACACTTGGGACAGGAGCCTACGAGCAGTACTTC.

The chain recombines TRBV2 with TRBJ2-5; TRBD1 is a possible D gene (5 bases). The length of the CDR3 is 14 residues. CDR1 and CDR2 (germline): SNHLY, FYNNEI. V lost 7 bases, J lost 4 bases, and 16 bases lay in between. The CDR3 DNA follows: TGTGCCAGCACCCTGATGCCAGGGCGAGAGACCCAGTACTTC. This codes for CASTLMPGRETQYF.

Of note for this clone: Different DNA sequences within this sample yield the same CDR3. For the CDR3, the DNA is TGTGCCAGCAGTTTATCTGGGACCAACACTGAAGCTTTCTTT. Protein: CASSLSGTNTEAFF. V gene TRBV28 combines with J gene TRBJ1-1; maybe TRBD1 (5 bases). Germline CDR1 is MDHEN and CDR2 is SYDVKM. V was shortened by 1 base and J by 2 bases, with 8 bases between the two germline ends. There are 14 residues in the CDR3.

CDR3 amino acids: CASSLMDTSYEQYF. The CDR3 DNA reads as TGTGCCAGCAGCTTAATGGACACCTCCTACGAGCAGTACTTC. The chain recombines TRBV7-9 with TRBJ2-7, with D perhaps TRBD1 (5 bases). Trimming shortened V by 2 bases and J by 0 bases, and 8 bases separated the two germline ends. The CDR3 consists of 14 residues. Germline loops: CDR1 SEHNR, CDR2 FQNEAQ (reference sequence).